The 24 T cell receptor beta chains in this list originate from one sample, sequenced in a study of Ad26.COV2.S vaccination and SARS-CoV-2 variants (dated by TCRdb to the early 2020s). The treatment or condition label, read with the paper, signifies: about 20 received Ad26.COV2.S at low or high dose, single or two shots; about 5 received placebo; per-sample allocation not given. Repertoires of vaccine and placebo recipients were sequenced from samples collected on day 63 after the first injection. Library preparation used the immunoSEQ multiplex PCR assay. Entries here come from immuneACCESS through TCRdb and include only in-frame sequences with V and J called. Some clones fail to appear in such tables; in the studies checked, an unresolved V gene covers under half of the shortfall, and the cause of the remainder is unknown. The sample table lists some 400,000 clones, 89% of them with a count of one. Under 2% of the sample is in the top ten clones.

Source: peripheral blood, taken in a trial of Ad26.COV2.S vaccine versus placebo. The receptors derive from a person between 18 and 60 years old who received the Ad26.COV2.S COVID-19 vaccine or a placebo.

The chain couples TRBV5-6 to TRBJ2-6, with D possibly being TRBD1 (6 bases). Trimming left V 0 bases short and J 3 bases short, with 13 bases between. This CDR3 is 17 amino acids long. Germline V CDR1 and CDR2: SGHDT, YYEEEE. In nucleotides, the CDR3 is TGTGCCAGCAGCTTGGCGCCAGGGGTTGGTGGGGCCAACGTCCTGACTTTC. It yields the protein CASSLAPGVGGANVLTF.

V and J are TRBV5-1 and TRBJ2-5; D might be TRBD2 (6 bases). Trimming left V 1 base short and J 5 bases short, with 12 bases between. The length of the CDR3 is 14 residues. Looked up from germline, CDR1 is SGHRS and CDR2 is YFSETQ. The CDR3 region is CASSLPTRGETQYF. In DNA form, the CDR3 reads TGCGCCAGCAGCTTGCCGACTAGAGGGGAGACCCAGTACTTC.

The sample holds one count of this clone. The chain employs TRBV19 and TRBJ2-7; TRBD2 is a possible D gene (6 bases). V shed 5 bases and J shed 1 base, with 12 bases lying between them. CDR1 and CDR2 (germline): LNHDA, SQIVND (reference sequence). CDR3 size: 14 residues. In DNA, the CDR3 is TGTGCCAGTAGTTCCGGGACTGCATCCTACGAGCAGTACTTC. Translation gives CASSSGTASYEQYF.

This chain links TRBV3-1 (or the pseudogene TRBV3-2) with TRBJ2-7, with 13 positions matching TRBD2. The V and J ends lost 1 base and 2 bases, in that order; junction bases with no gene match: 2. There are 16 residues in the CDR3. Germline values: CDR1 LGHDT, CDR2 YNNKEL (reference sequence). CDR3 nucleotide sequence: TGTGCCAGCAGCCAAGGGACTAGCGGGAGACCCTACGAGCAGTACTTC. Translated: CASSQGTSGRPYEQYF.

V gene TRBV28 combines with J gene TRBJ2-3, with 10 bases identical to TRBD2. V gave up 3 bases and J gave up 7 bases; unmatched junction bases: 4. Germline V CDR1 and CDR2: MDHEN, SYDVKM. The CDR3 length is 14 residues. CDR3: CASSFSGGPYTQYF. The CDR3 region has the DNA TGTGCCAGCAGTTTTAGCGGGGGGCCGTATACGCAGTATTTT.

The CDR3 here is CASSPIGKETQYF. The CDR3 DNA sequence: TGTGCCAGCAGCCCTATAGGGAAAGAGACCCAGTACTTC. The J gene is TRBJ2-5, the V gene TRBV11-2; D is undetermined. This CDR3 has 13 residues. The germline V gene encodes CDR1 SGHAT and CDR2 FQNNGV. The germline V and J ends were trimmed by 5 bases and 3 bases, with 10 bases remaining between them.

J is TRBJ1-2 and V is TRBV15; 7 bases fit TRBD1. V lost 1 base, J lost 5 bases, and 7 bases stayed unmatched. This CDR3 has 15 amino acids. Germline V gene sequence: CDR1 LNHNV, CDR2 YYDKDF (reference sequence). The CDR3 coding sequence is TGTGCCACCAGCAGAGGAGGGGGCACTCTGTATGGCTACACCTTC. It yields the protein CATSRGGGTLYGYTF.

The chain carries TRBV27 and TRBJ1-1; 8 nucleotides match TRBD1. Trimming took 6 bases from V and 6 from J; bases not matched to a gene: 9. This CDR3 contains 14 residues. CDR1 MNHEY and CDR2 SMNVEV come from the germline V gene (reference sequence). DNA for the CDR3: TGTGCCAGCAGCTCAATTCAGGGGGCACCTGAAGCTTTCTTT. It specifies CASSSIQGAPEAFF.

The rearrangement links TRBV6-5 to TRBJ2-2, with TRBD2 matching over 9 bases. The V and J ends lost 7 bases and 3 bases, in that order; junction bases with no gene match: 6. This CDR3 has 15 amino acids. Germline V CDR1 and CDR2: MNHEY, SVGAGI. The CDR3 region is CASNPASGDTGELFF. The CDR3 bases are TGTGCCAGCAACCCGGCTAGCGGGGACACCGGGGAGCTGTTTTTT.

The chain is built from TRBV5-1 and TRBJ2-5; D could derive from TRBD1 or TRBD2 (6 bases each). Germline V gives CDR1 SGHRS, CDR2 YFSETQ. V lost 4 bases and J 0 bases, leaving 10 bases between the germline ends. This CDR3 has 14 amino acids. Here the CDR3 DNA reads TGCGCCAGCAGCCTCCGGGGGCACCAAGAGACCCAGTACTTC. Translated: CASSLRGHQETQYF. Supplemented by reference TRBV5-1 and TRBJ2-5, the full variable domain reads KAGVTQTPRYLIKTRGQQVTLSCSPISGHRSVSWYQQTPGQGLQFLFEYFSETQRNKGNFPGRFSGRQFSNSRSEMNVSTLELGDSALYLCASSLRGHQETQYFGPGTRLLVL.

About this clone: The junction departs from the called germline gene at one end, perhaps through a read error. The V gene is TRBV7-7, the J gene TRBJ2-7, with TRBD1 matching over 10 bases. CDR1 is SSHAT and CDR2 is FNYEAQ in the germline V gene (reference sequence). The CDR3 length is 13 residues. In DNA form, the CDR3 reads TGTGCTAGCAGCTTTGACAGGGGGCGCGAGCAGTACTTC. It is translated as CASSFDRGREQYF.

V is TRBV3-1 (or the pseudogene TRBV3-2) and J is TRBJ2-3, with D uncertain. The CDR3 covers 14 residues. V shed 1 base and J shed 4 bases, with 9 bases lying between them. CDR1 is LGHDT, CDR2 YNNKEL, per germline (reference sequence). This CDR3 reads CASSQGLDPDTQYF. CDR3 bases: TGTGCCAGCAGCCAAGGGCTAGACCCAGATACGCAGTATTTT.

The chain couples TRBV7-2 to TRBJ2-2; 10 positions agree with TRBD2. The CDR3 has 17 amino acids. The germline V gene has CDR1 SGHTA and CDR2 FQGNSA. The trim removed 5 bases at V and 1 base at J, leaving 7 bases unmatched. DNA of the CDR3: TGTGCCAGCAGCAACCTAGCGGGAGTAGGGAACACCGGGGAGCTGTTTTTT. Protein sequence: CASSNLAGVGNTGELFF.

J is TRBJ1-6 and V is TRBV5-1; D is uncertain. V lost 2 bases and J 7 bases, leaving 10 bases between the germline ends. Germline V CDR1 and CDR2: SGHRS, YFSETQ. CDR3 size: 14 residues. As DNA, the CDR3 is TGCGCCAGCAGCTTTGAGTCCGAGAATTCACCCCTCCACTTT. Translated, it gives CASSFESENSPLHF.

With respect to this clone: One base away lies a much larger clone, so this may be a sequencing read error. The same CDR3 can be traced to other DNA sequences in this sample. This sequence joins TRBV5-1 and TRBJ2-1; D is possibly TRBD2 (6 bases). This CDR3 spans 15 amino acids. The V and J ends lost 0 bases and 12 bases respectively, with 19 bases between them. Germline CDR1 SGHRS, CDR2 YFSETQ. CDR3 loop: CASSLEPGVRRGQFF. CDR3 in DNA: TGCGCCAGCAGCTTGGAACCGGGGGTACGGAGGGGGCAGTTCTTC.

The chain is built from TRBV19 and TRBJ1-3; no reliable D call. CDR1 is LNHDA and CDR2 is SQIVND in the germline V gene (reference sequence). The CDR3 sequence is 11 residues long. Trimming removed 7 bases from V and 8 bases from J, with 9 bases in between. The CDR3, as DNA: TGTGCCAGTACCGCTCGAGACACCATATATTTT. As protein: CASTARDTIYF.

This rearrangement joins TRBV19 to TRBJ2-1, with 10 bases aligning to TRBD2. Germline CDR1 LNHDA, CDR2 SQIVND (reference sequence). The CDR3 contains 15 residues. V lost 6 bases and J lost 4; bases outside the gene matches: 6. The CDR3 bases are TGTGCCAGTAGCTTTAGCGGGAGGCCATACAATGAGCAGTTCTTC. Translating it yields CASSFSGRPYNEQFF.

The chain carries TRBV5-6 and TRBJ2-5; D is ambiguous. The V gene lost 0 bases and the J gene lost 5 bases, with 14 bases spanning the gap. Germline CDR1 reads SGHDT; CDR2 reads YYEEEE. The length of the CDR3 is 15 residues. The CDR3 spells CASSLGLETYETQYF. The CDR3, as DNA: TGTGCCAGCAGCTTGGGACTGGAAACCTATGAGACCCAGTACTTC.

This chain uses TRBV29-1 with TRBJ2-5; D is tentatively TRBD1 or TRBD2 (6 bases each). V was trimmed by 7 bases and J by 3 bases, leaving 15 bases between them. The CDR3 totals 13 residues. Per the germline V gene, CDR1 is SQVTM and CDR2 is ANQGSEA. This chain's CDR3 is CSGGRGLEETQYF. Here the CDR3 DNA reads TGCAGCGGGGGTCGGGGGCTGGAAGAGACCCAGTACTTC.

Turning to this clone: Other DNA sequences from this sample encode an identical CDR3 as well. The chain links TRBV9 to TRBJ1-6; tentative D call: TRBD1 (6 bases). Trimming stripped 2 bases from V and 4 bases from J, with 7 bases between. This CDR3 spans 14 amino acids. Germline V gives CDR1 SGDLS, CDR2 YYNGEE. The CDR3 bases are TGTGCCAGCAGCGTCGGACAGTATAATTCACCCCTCCACTTT. This encodes CASSVGQYNSPLHF.

A word on this clone: Mismatch with germline at one junction end may stem from a read error. V gene TRBV2 combines with J gene TRBJ2-7; the match to TRBD2 covers 7 bases. The CDR3 spans 14 residues. Per germline, CDR1 SNHLY and CDR2 FYNNEI. The CDR3 DNA follows: TGTGCGAGCACAAGGGCTAGCGGAACCTACGAGCAGTACTTC. This encodes CASTRASGTYEQYF.

The chain employs TRBV7-9 and TRBJ2-2; TRBD2 matches at 9 bases. This CDR3 has 15 amino acids. With V trimmed by 2 bases and J by 5 bases, 3 bases remained unmatched. In germline, CDR1 is SEHNR, CDR2 FQNEAQ (reference sequence). This CDR3 reads CASSLSSGDTGELFF. CDR3 coding DNA: TGTGCCAGCAGCTTATCTAGCGGGGATACCGGGGAGCTGTTTTTT.

The chain is built from TRBV6-1 and TRBJ2-7, with 8 bases fitting TRBD2. Germline lookup yields CDR1 MNHNS and CDR2 SASEGT. V was clipped by 1 base and J by 2 bases; unmatched bases: 4. There are 15 residues in the CDR3. CDR3 DNA sequence: TGTGCCAGCAGTGAAGGTAGCGGGAACACCTACGAGCAGTACTTC. Translating it yields CASSEGSGNTYEQYF.

This clone was seen just once. The CDR3 coding sequence is TGTGCCAGCAGCCGGCTAACCGGGGAGCTGTTTTTT. The encoded protein is CASSRLTGELFF. The chain has TRBV3-1 (or the pseudogene TRBV3-2) and TRBJ2-2; D is unclear. V lost 4 bases and J lost 5, with 5 bases in between. CDR3 length: 12 amino acids. The germline gives CDR1 LGHDT, CDR2 YNNKEL (reference sequence).